This T cell receptor (beta chain) emerged from a study of cytomegalovirus exposure and HLA in healthy donors. Study-wide findings and caveats: Accounts indicate the classifier identified cytomegalovirus status with strong specificity and sensitivity.

Use of 60 Vbeta and 13 Jbeta primers characterized the PCR. Sequenced by immunoSEQ multiplex PCR; TCRdb stores in-frame clones only, minus some. The top ten hold about 4.6% of the sample, which has 100,000 to 150,000 clones, approximately 10% seen once. Despite likely unrecorded immune exposures, the donors were nominally healthy at the time of sampling. Germline CDR1 reads SGHDT; CDR2 reads YYEEEE. This CDR3 is 14 amino acids long. Trimming removed 4 bases from V and 5 bases from J; junction bases left unmatched: 5. This clone was counted only a few times. Its antigen is not identified. Input material: PBMCs. The TCR was taken from a woman between 18 and 29 years old in good health and CMV-seropositive. V gene TRBV5-6 combines with J gene TRBJ1-5; 8 nucleotides match TRBD1. CDR3 bases: TGTGCCAGCAGCCTGACAGGGGAAGATCAGCCCCAGCATTTT. Translated, it gives CASSLTGEDQPQHF. The entire variable domain, with the rest obtained from reference TRBV5-6 and TRBJ1-5, is as follows: DAGVTQSPTHLIKTRGQQVTLRCSPKSGHDTVSWYQQALGQGPQFIFQYYEEEERQRGNFPDRFSGHQFPNYSSELNVNALLLGDSALYLCASSLTGEDQPQHFGDGTRLSIL.